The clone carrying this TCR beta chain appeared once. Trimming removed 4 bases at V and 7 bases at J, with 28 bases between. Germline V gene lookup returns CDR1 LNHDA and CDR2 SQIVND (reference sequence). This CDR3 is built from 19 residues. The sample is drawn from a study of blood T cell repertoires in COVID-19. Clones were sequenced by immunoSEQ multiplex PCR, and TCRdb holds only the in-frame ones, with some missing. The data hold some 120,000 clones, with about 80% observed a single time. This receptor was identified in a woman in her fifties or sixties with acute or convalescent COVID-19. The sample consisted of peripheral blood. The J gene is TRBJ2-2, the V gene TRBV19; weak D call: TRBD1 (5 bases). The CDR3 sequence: CASSKAGKGSSRRGGELFF. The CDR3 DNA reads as TGTGCCAGTAGTAAGGCAGGGAAGGGGTCCTCGAGAAGGGGCGGGGAGCTGTTTTTT.